The present T cell receptor (beta chain) was sequenced within a study of OX40 agonist ivuxolimab in advanced cancers. Whole-study context: Three dose-escalation patients had partial responses: one with hepatocellular carcinoma and two with cutaneous melanoma. Points from the study as a whole: The authors did not determine the antigen specificity of the expanded peripheral T cells. More expanded clones were seen, on average, in CD8+ T cells than in CD4+.

Trimming took 4 bases from V and 0 from J; bases not matched to a gene: 7. CDR1 and CDR2 from the germline V gene are SGHNT and YYREEE (reference sequence). The CDR3 contains 15 residues. Sequencing used immunoSEQ multiplex PCR; TCRdb keeps in-frame clones, though not all of them. The table records over 40,000 clones, approximately 80% of them present only once. This clone was observed once. Its matching antigen is unknown. V gene TRBV5-4 combines with J gene TRBJ2-7; 7 bases match TRBD2. The sample was CD4+ or CD8+ T cells sorted from blood, taken in a trial of the OX40 agonist ivuxolimab. This receptor was taken from an adult with an advanced solid tumor such as melanoma, head and neck, liver or kidney cancer. DNA of the CDR3: TGTGCCAGCAGCAACCCTAGCGGAAGCTCCTACGAGCAGTACTTC. Translated, it gives CASSNPSGSSYEQYF.